The clone carrying this T cell receptor (beta chain) was seen a few times. The investigators amplified TCR beta CDR3 regions from RNA transcripts. When the TCR CDR3 underwent first-round RT-PCR, the HTBI primer set was used. TCRdb re-called the multiplex PCR reads through MiXCR, storing one row per CDR3 protein. The table shows roughly 740,000 distinct CDR3 sequences, with about a sixth occurring only once. V was pared by 4 bases and J by 5 bases, with 7 bases of the junction left unmatched. The V gene's germline CDR1 is SGHTA and CDR2 FQGTGA. This CDR3 has 17 amino acids. These data belong to a study of T cells in Graves' hyperthyroidism and ophthalmopathy. With a duration under 2 months, the hyperthyroidism was newly diagnosed in patients aged 18 to 65. Thyroid ultrasound and orbital computed tomography, with clinical symptoms and serum thyroxine and TRAb, informed diagnoses. PBMCs were obtained from approximately 10 ml fresh peripheral blood.

The sequence derives from a man aged 18 to 35 with Graves' hyperthyroidism. The V gene is TRBV7-3, the J gene TRBJ2-3, with 15 bases that match TRBD2. Sequenced input: blood. CDR3 nucleotides: TGTGCCAGCAGCTCAGGACTAGCGGGAGGGCCCCAAGATACGCAGTATTTT. Translation: CASSSGLAGGPQDTQYF. Variable domain in full (rest from reference TRBV7-3 and TRBJ2-3): GAGVSQTPSNKVTEKGKYVELRCDPISGHTALYWYRQSLGQGPEFLIYFQGTGAADDSGLPNDRFFAVRPEGSVSTLKIQRTERGDSAVYLCASSSGLAGGPQDTQYFGPGTRLTVL.